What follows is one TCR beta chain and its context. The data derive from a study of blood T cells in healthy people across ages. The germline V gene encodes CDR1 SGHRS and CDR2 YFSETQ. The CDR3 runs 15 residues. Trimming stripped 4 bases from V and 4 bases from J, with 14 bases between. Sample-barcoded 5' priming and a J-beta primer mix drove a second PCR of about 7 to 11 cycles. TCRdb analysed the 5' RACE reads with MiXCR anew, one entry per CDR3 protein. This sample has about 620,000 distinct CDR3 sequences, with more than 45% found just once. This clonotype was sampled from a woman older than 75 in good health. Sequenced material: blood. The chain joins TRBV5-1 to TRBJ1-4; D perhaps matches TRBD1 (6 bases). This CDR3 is CASSEQGAFNEKLFF. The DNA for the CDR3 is TGCGCCAGCAGCGAACAGGGAGCTTTTAATGAAAAACTGTTTTTT.